Reported below is one T cell receptor (beta chain). V gave up 2 bases and J gave up 4 bases; unmatched junction bases: 8. The CDR3 length is 15 residues. Germline V gives CDR1 GTSNPN, CDR2 SVGIG (reference sequence). Per the original methods: How many nucleated cells were present was estimated from reference gene primer amplification. Data came from immunoSEQ multiplex PCR; TCRdb stores just in-frame clones and leaves some out. Clonal size and the V and J genes are those of that table, whereas D and trimming came from the DNA. Of approximately 200,000 clones listed, more than 85% are singletons. This entry belongs to a study of blood T cell repertoires in COVID-19. Study details: Researchers got acute and convalescent COVID-19 samples from the United States, Italy and Spain. PBMCs, B-cell-depleted T cells, or T cells provided the cDNA or gDNA that made up the material.

The V call is TRBV30, the J call TRBJ2-7, with TRBD2 identical over 10 bases. The receptor was isolated from a man between 65 and 80 years old with active or convalescent COVID-19. Sequenced material: peripheral blood. The CDR3 DNA is TGTGCCTGGAGTTTAGCGGGACTAGCGATTTACGAGCAGTACTTC. Its translation is CAWSLAGLAIYEQYF.